The T cell receptor beta chain under discussion was sequenced for a study of shared clonotypes between healthy human individuals. About this clone: The antigen remains undetermined. This CDR3 is also generated by other DNA sequences in the sample.

Whole-study results and caveats: Clonotype sharing across several donors was observed for roughly 5% of naive CD4 clonotypes.

Researchers divided each subset's genomic DNA evenly across several immunoSEQ plates. Here immunoSEQ multiplex PCR was the method, and the copy in TCRdb shows in-frame clones only, minus some. The table has around 1 million clones, over 60% seen once. Sequenced sample: memory CD4+ T cells sorted from blood. Regarding subset: CD45RA-negative fraction. The sequence was obtained from a man aged 18 to 35 in good health.

The CDR3 DNA follows: TGTGCCAGCAGTCCCCTGGGGACAGATACGCAGTATTTT. It specifies CASSPLGTDTQYF. J is TRBJ2-3 and V is TRBV27; no definite D call. Germline V gives CDR1 MNHEY, CDR2 SMNVEV (reference sequence). This CDR3 comprises 13 residues. The ends were cut back, 5 bases at V and 3 bases at J, with 9 bases in the middle.